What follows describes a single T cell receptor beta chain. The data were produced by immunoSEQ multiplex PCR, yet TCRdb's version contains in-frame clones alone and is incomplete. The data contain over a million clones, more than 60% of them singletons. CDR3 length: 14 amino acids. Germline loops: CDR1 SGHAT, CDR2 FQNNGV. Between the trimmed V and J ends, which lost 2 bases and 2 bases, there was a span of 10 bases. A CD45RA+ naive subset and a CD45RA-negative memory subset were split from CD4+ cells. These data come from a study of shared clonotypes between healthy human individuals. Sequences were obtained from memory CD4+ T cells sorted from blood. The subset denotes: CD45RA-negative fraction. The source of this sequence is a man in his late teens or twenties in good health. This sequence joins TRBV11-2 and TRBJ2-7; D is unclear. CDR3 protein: CASSLTDGPYEQYF. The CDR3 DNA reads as TGTGCCAGCAGCTTAACTGACGGACCCTACGAGCAGTACTTC.